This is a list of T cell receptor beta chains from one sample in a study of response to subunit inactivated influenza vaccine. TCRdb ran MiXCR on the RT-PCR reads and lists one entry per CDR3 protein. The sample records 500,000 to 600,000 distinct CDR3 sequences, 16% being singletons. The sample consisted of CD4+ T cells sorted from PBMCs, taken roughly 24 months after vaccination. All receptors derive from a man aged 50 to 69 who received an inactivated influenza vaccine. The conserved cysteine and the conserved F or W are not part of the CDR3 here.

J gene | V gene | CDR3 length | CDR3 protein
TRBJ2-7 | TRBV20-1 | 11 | SARAILGYEQY
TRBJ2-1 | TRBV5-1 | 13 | ASSLSLASYNEQF
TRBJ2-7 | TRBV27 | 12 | ASSGGNLLSVQY
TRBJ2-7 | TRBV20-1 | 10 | SASRLTYEQY
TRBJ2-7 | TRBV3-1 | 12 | ASSWTSGGREQY
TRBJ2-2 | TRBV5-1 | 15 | ASSWGLAGPNTGELF
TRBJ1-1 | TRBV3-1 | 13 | ASSPIRTGNTEAF
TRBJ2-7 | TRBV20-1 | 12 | SARGLAGSYEQY
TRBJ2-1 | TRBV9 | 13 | ASSVGSLSYNEQF
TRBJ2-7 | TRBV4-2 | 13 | ASSRTSDEINEQY
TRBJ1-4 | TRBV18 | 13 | ASSPRTGDNEKLF
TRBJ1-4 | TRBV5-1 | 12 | ASSVTAGNEKLF
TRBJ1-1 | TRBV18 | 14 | ASSPPGLGSNTEAF
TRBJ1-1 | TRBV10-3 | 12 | AISDRQGNTEAF